This TCR beta chain was captured by sequencing in a study of blood T cell repertoires in COVID-19. The method was immunoSEQ multiplex PCR; TCRdb's version includes in-frame clones alone and lacks a portion of them. The table lists about 55,000 clones, 85% to 90% of them singletons. This clone was seen a handful of times. CDR1 and CDR2 (germline): SSHAT, FNYEAQ (reference sequence). The CDR3 totals 13 residues. The V end was cut by 1 base, the J end by 4 bases, with 5 bases between. The chain has TRBV7-7 and TRBJ1-3; D gene unclear. The source material was peripheral blood. The clonotype comes from a man in his sixties or seventies with acute or convalescent COVID-19. The CDR3 DNA reads TGTGCCAGCAGCTTAGATCCGGGAAACACCATATATTTT. Residues: CASSLDPGNTIYF. The full variable domain, completed using reference TRBV7-7 and TRBJ1-3, is GAGVSQSPRYKVTKRGQDVTLRCDPISSHATLYWYQQALGQGPEFLTYFNYEAQPDKSGLPSDRFSAERPEGSISTLTIQRTEQRDSAMYRCASSLDPGNTIYFGEGSWLTVV.